This T cell receptor beta chain was recorded in a study of response to subunit inactivated influenza vaccine. Study-wide results and limits: T cells newly recruited by each seasonal influenza vaccination are few, the authors suggested.

The sample holds many counts of this clonotype. Its antigen is still unknown. MiXCR was run by TCRdb on the RT-PCR reads, yielding one entry per CDR3 protein. Among about 190,000 distinct CDR3 sequences listed, approximately 14% were seen once. Sequencing used CD8+ T cells sorted from PBMCs, obtained around 5 days after vaccination. The sequence was obtained from a man aged 45 to 65 who received an inactivated influenza vaccine.

CDR3 DNA sequence: TGTGCCAGCAGCCCCTACCTTAGCGGGACAGAGACCCAGTACTTC. This gives the protein CASSPYLSGTETQYF. This chain uses TRBV3-1 with TRBJ2-5, with 8 positions matching TRBD2. Per germline, CDR1 LGHDT and CDR2 YNNKEL (reference sequence). Losses at the gene ends were 4 bases for V and 4 bases for J; bases not matched to a gene: 8. This CDR3 comprises 15 residues.